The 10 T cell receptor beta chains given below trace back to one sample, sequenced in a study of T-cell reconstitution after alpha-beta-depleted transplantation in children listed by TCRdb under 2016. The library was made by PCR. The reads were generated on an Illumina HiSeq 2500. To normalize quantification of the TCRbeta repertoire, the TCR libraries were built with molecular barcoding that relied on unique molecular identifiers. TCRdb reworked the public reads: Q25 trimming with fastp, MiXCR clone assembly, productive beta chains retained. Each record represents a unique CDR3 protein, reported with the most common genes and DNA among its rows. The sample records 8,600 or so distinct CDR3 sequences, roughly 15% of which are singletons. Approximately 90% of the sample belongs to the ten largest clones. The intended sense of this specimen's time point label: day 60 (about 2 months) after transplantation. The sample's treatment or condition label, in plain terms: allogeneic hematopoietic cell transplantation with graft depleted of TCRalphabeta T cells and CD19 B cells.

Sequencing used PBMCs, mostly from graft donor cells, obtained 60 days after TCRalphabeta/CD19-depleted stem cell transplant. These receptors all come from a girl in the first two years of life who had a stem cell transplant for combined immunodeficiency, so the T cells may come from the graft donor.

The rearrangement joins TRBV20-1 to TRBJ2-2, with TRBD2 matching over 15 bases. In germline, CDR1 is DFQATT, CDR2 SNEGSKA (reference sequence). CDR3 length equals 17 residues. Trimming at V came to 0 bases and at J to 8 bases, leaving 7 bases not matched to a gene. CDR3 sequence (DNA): TGCAGTGCTAGAGATTCGGGACTAGCGGGGGGCCGTGGGGAGCTGTTTTTT. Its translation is CSARDSGLAGGRGELFF.

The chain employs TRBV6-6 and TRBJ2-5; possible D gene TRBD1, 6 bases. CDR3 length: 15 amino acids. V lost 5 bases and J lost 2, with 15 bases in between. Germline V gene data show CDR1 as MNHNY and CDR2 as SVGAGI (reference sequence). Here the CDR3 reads CASSPEGVGQETQYF. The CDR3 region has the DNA TGTGCCAGCAGTCCCGAGGGGGTTGGGCAAGAGACCCAGTACTTC.

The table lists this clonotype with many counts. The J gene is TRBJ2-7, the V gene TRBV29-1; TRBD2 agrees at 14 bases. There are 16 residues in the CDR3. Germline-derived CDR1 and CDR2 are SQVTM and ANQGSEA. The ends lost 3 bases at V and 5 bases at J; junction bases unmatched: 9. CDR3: CSVEIARGLAGDEQYF. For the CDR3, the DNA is TGCAGCGTTGAGATTGCTCGGGGACTAGCGGGAGACGAGCAGTACTTC.

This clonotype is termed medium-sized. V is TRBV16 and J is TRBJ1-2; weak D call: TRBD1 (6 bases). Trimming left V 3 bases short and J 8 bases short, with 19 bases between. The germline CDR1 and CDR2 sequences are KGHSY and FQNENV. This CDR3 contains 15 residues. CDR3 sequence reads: CASSQMTGRGGGYTF. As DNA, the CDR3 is TGTGCCAGCAGCCAGATGACAGGTAGAGGTGGCGGCTACACCTTC.

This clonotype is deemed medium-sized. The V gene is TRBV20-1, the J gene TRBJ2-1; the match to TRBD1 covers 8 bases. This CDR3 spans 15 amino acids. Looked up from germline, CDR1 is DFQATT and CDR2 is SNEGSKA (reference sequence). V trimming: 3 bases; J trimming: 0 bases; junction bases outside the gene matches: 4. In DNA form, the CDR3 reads TGCAGTGCTAGTTCGGACAGGGACTCCTACAATGAGCAGTTCTTC. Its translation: CSASSDRDSYNEQFF.

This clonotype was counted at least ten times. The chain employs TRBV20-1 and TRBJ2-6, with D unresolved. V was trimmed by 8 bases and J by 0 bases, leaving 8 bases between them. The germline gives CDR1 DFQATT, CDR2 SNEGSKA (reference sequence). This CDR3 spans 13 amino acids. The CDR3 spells CSTGPSGANVLTF. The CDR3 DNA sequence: TGCAGTACCGGGCCCTCTGGGGCCAACGTCCTGACTTTC.

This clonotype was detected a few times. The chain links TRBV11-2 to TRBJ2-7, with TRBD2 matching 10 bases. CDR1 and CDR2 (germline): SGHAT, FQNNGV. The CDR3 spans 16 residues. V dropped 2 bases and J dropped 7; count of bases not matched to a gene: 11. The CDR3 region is CASSLHLLAGVGEQYF. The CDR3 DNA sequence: TGTGCCAGCAGCTTACACCTCCTAGCGGGGGTTGGTGAGCAGTACTTC. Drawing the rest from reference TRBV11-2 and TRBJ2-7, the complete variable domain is EAGVAQSPRYKIIEKRQSVAFWCNPISGHATLYWYQQILGQGPKLLIQFQNNGVVDDSQLPKDRFSAERLKGVDSTLKIQPAKLEDSAVYLCASSLHLLAGVGEQYFGPGTRLTVT.

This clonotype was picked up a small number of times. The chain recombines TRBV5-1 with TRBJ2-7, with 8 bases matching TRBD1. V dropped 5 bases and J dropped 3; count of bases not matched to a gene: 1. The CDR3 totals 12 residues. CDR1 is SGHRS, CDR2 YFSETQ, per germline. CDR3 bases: TGCGCCAGCAGAGGACAGGGCTACGAGCAGTACTTC. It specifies CASRGQGYEQYF.

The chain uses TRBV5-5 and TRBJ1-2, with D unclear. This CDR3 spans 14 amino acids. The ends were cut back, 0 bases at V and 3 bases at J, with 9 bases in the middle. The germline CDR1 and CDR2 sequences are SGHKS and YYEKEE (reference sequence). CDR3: CASSLGAPDYGYTF. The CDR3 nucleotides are TGTGCCAGCAGCTTGGGGGCGCCGGACTATGGCTACACCTTC. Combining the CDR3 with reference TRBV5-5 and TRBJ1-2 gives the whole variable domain DAGVTQSPTHLIKTRGQQVTLRCSPISGHKSVSWYQQVLGQGPQFIFQYYEKEERGRGNFPDRFSARQFPNYSSELNVNALLLGDSALYLCASSLGAPDYGYTFGSGTRLTVV.

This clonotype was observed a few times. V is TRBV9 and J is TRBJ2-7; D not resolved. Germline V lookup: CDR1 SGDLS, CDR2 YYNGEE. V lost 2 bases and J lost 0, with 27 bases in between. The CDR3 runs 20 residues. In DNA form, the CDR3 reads TGTGCCAGCAGCGTTCCCTATCCATGGGGAAAAACTTTTAACTCCTACGAGCAGTACTTC. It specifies CASSVPYPWGKTFNSYEQYF. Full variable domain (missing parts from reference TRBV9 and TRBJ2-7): DSGVTQTPKHLITATGQRVTLRCSPRSGDLSVYWYQQSLDQGLQFLIQYYNGEERAKGNILERFSAQQFPDLHSELNLSSLELGDSALYFCASSVPYPWGKTFNSYEQYFGPGTRLTVT.